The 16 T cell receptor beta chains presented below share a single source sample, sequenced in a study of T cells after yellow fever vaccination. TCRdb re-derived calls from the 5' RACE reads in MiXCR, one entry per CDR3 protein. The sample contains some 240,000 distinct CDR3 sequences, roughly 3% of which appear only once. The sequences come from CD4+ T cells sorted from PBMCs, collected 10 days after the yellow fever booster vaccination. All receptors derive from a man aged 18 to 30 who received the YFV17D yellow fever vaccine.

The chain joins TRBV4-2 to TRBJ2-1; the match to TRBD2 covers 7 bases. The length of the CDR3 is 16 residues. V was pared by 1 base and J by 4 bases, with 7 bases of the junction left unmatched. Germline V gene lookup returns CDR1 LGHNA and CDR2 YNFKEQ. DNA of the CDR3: TGTGCCAGCAGCCAAGCTGCAGCGGGGATTTACAATGAGCAGTTCTTC. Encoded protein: CASSQAAAGIYNEQFF.

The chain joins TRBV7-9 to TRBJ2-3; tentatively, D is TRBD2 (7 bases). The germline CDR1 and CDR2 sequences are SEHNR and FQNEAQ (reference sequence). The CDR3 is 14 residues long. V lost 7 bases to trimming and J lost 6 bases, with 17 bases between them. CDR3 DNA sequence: TGTGCCAGCACCCTGGGGGGGGGCCAGGATACGCAGTATTTT. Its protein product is CASTLGGGQDTQYF.

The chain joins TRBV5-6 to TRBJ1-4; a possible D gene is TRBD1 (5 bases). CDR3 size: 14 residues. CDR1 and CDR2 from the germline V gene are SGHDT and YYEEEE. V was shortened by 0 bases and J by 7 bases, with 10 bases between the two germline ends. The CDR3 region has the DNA TGTGCCAGCAGCTTGGCAAGGGGAGGTGAAAAACTGTTTTTT. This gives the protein CASSLARGGEKLFF.

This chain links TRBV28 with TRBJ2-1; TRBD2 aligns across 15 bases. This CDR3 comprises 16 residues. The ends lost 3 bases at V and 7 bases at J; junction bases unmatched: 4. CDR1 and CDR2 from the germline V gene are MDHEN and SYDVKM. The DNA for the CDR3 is TGTGCCAGCAGTTTGGGGACTAGCGGGGGGTGGAATGAGCAGTTCTTC. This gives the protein CASSLGTSGGWNEQFF.

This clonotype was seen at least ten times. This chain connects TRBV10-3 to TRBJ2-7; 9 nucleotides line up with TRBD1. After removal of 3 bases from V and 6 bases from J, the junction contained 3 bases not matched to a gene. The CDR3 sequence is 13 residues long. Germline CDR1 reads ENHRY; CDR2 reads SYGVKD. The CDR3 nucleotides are TGTGCCATCAGTGACCTGACAGGGGGCGAGCAGTACTTC. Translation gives CAISDLTGGEQYF.

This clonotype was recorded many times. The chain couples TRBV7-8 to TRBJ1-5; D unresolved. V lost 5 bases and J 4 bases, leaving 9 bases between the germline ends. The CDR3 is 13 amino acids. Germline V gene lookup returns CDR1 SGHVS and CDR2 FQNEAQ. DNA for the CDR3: TGTGCCAGCAGCGACCAGGAGAATCAGCCCCAGCATTTT. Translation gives CASSDQENQPQHF.

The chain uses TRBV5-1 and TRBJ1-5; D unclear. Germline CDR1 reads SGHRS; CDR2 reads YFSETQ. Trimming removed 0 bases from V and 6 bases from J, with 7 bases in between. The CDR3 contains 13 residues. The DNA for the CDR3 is TGCGCCAGCAGCTTGGAGAACGGTCAGCCCCAGCATTTT. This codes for CASSLENGQPQHF.

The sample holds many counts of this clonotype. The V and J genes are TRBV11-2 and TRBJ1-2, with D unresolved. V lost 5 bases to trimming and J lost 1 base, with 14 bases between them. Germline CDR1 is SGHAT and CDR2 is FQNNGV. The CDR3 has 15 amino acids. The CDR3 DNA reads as TGTGCCAGCAGCGCCGCGGCCTCCTTTAACTATGGCTACACCTTC. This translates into CASSAAASFNYGYTF.

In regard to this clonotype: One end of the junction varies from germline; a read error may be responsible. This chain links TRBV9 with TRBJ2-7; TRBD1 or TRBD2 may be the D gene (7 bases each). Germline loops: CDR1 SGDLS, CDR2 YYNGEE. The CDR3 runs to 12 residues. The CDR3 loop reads CASSEGGDSLHF. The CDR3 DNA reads TGTGCCAGCAGCGAGGGGGGGGACAGCCTTCACTTC.

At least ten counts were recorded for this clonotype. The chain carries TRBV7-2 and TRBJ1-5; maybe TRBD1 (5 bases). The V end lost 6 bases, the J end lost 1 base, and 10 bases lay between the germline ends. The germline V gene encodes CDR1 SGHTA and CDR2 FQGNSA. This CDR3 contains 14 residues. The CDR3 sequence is CASSRGQSNQPQHF. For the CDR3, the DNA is TGTGCCAGCAGTCGCGGACAAAGCAATCAGCCCCAGCATTTT.

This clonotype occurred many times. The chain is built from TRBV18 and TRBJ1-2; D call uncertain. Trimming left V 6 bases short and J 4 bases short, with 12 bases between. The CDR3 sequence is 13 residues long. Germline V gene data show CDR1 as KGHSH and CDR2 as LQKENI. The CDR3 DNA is TGTGCCAGCTCTACTGGAGGGTTCTATGGCTACACCTTC. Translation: CASSTGGFYGYTF. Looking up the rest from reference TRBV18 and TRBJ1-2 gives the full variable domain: NAGVMQNPRHLVRRRGQEARLRCSPMKGHSHVYWYRQLPEEGLKFMVYLQKENIIDESGMPKERFSAEFPKEGPSILRIQQVVRGDSAAYFCASSTGGFYGYTFGSGTRLTVV.

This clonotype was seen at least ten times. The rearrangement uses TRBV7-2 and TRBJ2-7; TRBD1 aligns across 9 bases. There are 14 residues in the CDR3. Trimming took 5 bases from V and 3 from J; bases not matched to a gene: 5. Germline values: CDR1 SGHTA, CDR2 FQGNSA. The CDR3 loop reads CASSRDRAGYEQYF. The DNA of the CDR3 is TGTGCCAGCAGCCGGGACAGGGCAGGCTACGAGCAGTACTTC. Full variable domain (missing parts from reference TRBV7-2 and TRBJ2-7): GAGVSQSPSNKVTEKGKDVELRCDPISGHTALYWYRQSLGQGLEFLIYFQGNSAPDKSGLPSDRFSAERTGGSVSTLTIQRTQQEDSAVYLCASSRDRAGYEQYFGPGTRLTVT.

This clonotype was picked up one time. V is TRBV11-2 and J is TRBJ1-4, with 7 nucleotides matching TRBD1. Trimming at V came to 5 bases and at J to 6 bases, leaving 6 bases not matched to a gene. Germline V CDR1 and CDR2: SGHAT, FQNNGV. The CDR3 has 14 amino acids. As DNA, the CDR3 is TGTGCCAGCAGCCGAAGGGGGCGGGATGAAAAACTGTTTTTT. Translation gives CASSRRGRDEKLFF.

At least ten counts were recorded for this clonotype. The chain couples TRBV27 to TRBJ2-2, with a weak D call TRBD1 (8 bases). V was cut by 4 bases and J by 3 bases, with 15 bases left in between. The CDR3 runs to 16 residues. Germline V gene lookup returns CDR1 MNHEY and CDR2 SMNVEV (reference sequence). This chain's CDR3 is CASSSHRGGYTGELFF. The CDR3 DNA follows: TGTGCCAGCAGTTCGCACAGGGGGGGATACACCGGGGAGCTGTTTTTT.

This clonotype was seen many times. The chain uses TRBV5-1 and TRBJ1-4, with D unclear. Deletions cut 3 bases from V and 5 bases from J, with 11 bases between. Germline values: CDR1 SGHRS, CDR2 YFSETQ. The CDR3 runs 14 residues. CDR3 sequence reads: CASSSNGPNEKLFF. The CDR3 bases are TGCGCCAGCAGCTCTAACGGACCGAATGAAAAACTGTTTTTT. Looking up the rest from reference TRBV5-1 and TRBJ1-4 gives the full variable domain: KAGVTQTPRYLIKTRGQQVTLSCSPISGHRSVSWYQQTPGQGLQFLFEYFSETQRNKGNFPGRFSGRQFSNSRSEMNVSTLELGDSALYLCASSSNGPNEKLFFGSGTQLSVL.

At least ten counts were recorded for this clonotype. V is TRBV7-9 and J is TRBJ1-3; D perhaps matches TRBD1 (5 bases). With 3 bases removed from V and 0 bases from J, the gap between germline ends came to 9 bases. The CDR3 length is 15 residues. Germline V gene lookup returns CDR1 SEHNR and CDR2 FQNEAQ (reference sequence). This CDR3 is CASSLSGTSGNTIYF. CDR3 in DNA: TGTGCCAGCAGCTTGTCGGGGACCTCTGGAAACACCATATATTTT.